One and the same sample provided the 2 T cell receptor beta chains below, sequenced in a study of blood T cell repertoires in COVID-19. TCRdb's table, derived via immunoSEQ multiplex PCR, lists solely in-frame clones and lacks some. The sample lists roughly 44,000 clones, around nine tenths seen once, with 10% to 15% in the top ten. The sample consisted of peripheral blood. Receptors were obtained from a man older than 75 with acute or convalescent COVID-19.

The chain has TRBV7-2 and TRBJ2-7; 8 bases align to TRBD2. This CDR3 comprises 15 residues. With V trimmed by 5 bases and J by 3 bases, 9 bases remained unmatched. Germline assignment: CDR1 SGHTA and CDR2 FQGNSA. CDR3 region: CASSKRVAGNYEQYF. CDR3 bases: TGTGCCAGCAGCAAAAGAGTAGCGGGGAACTACGAGCAGTACTTC.

The CDR3 reads CAWRGLARTDTQYF. In nucleotides, the CDR3 is TGTGCCTGGAGGGGACTAGCGCGCACAGATACGCAGTATTTT. This rearrangement joins TRBV30 to TRBJ2-3; 10 positions match TRBD2. CDR3 length: 14 residues. With V trimmed by 3 bases and J by 1 base, 1 base remained unmatched. Germline V gene data show CDR1 as GTSNPN and CDR2 as SVGIG (reference sequence).